The rows below give T cell receptor beta chains drawn from one sample of a study of CD8+CD57+ T cells in acquired aplastic anemia. TCRdb recomputed calls from the reads with MiXCR, one row per CDR3 protein. The sample lists around 500,000 distinct CDR3 sequences; 25% to 40% were seen once. The sequencing sample was made of sorted CD4+, CD8+, or CD8+CD57+ T cells (not recorded which) from PBMCs. These receptors were obtained from a human donor with aplastic anemia. Each CDR3 is given with its conserved first and last residue. Each record gives: D gene, J gene, V gene, clone size, CDR3 DNA, CDR3 protein. D genes are given only for firm matches. Clone size, where shown, is once, few, many, or a class for clones that have expanded.

.,TRBJ2-7,TRBV27,.,TGTGCCAGCAGTCTTGAACCAGTACACGTGGGCGCCTACGAGCAGTACTTC,CASSLEPVHVGAYEQYF
.,TRBJ2-7,TRBV25-1,many,TGTGCCAGCATAGGGCTTCCCCCTCACTACGAGCAGTACTTC,CASIGLPPHYEQYF
TRBD1,TRBJ1-2,TRBV9,few,TGTGCCAGCAGCGCCCCGGGACAGGGAAATAACTATGGCTACACCTTC,CASSAPGQGNNYGYTF
TRBD2,TRBJ2-4,TRBV12-3/TRBV12-4,few,TGTGCCAGCAGCCAAGCACTAGCGGGAGGAGTAGCCAAAAACATTCAGTACTTC,CASSQALAGGVAKNIQYF
.,TRBJ2-7,TRBV7-9,.,TGTGCCAGCAGCGTAGCCCCCCTCACCTACGAGCAGTACTTC,CASSVAPLTYEQYF
TRBD2,TRBJ2-5,TRBV19,few,TGTGCCAGTACTCAATCTGCGGGGGGGGCGGCGGAGACCCAGTACTTC,CASTQSAGGAAETQYF
.,TRBJ1-2,TRBV30,few,TGTGCCTGGAATAGAAAATATGGCTACACCTTC,CAWNRKYGYTF
TRBD1,TRBJ1-1,TRBV6-1,.,TGTGCCAGCAGTACCGGACAGGGGGTCGGTGAAGCTTTCTTT,CASSTGQGVGEAFF
.,TRBJ2-4,TRBV29-1,many,TGCAGCGTGACCGGGATTGACAAAAACATTCAGTACTTC,CSVTGIDKNIQYF
TRBD2,TRBJ2-1,TRBV25-1,.,TGTGCCAGCAGCCCCGGACTAGCGGTTTCCTACAATGAGCAGTTCTTC,CASSPGLAVSYNEQFF
.,TRBJ1-2,TRBV7-8,many,TGTGCCAGCAGCTTAGCTGGCCTCTATGGCTACACCTTC,CASSLAGLYGYTF
.,TRBJ1-2,TRBV30,.,TGTGCCTGGAAGGGGGAGAGCTATGGCTACACCTTC,CAWKGESYGYTF
TRBD1,TRBJ1-5,TRBV3-1,.,TGTGCCAGCAGCCAAGGGGCAGGGGGAATTGGTCAGCCCCAGCATTTT,CASSQGAGGIGQPQHF
.,TRBJ1-1,TRBV29-1,many,TGCAGCGTTGTTGGGGGCAGAAAGGTGACTGAAGCTTTCTTT,CSVVGGRKVTEAFF
.,TRBJ1-2,TRBV12-3/TRBV12-4,few,TGTGCCAGCAGTGGTGGTGGGCAGGGGCACTATGGCTACACCTTC,CASSGGGQGHYGYTF
TRBD2,TRBJ2-5,TRBV2,many,TGTGCCAGCAGGGGACTAAAGAAAGAGACCCAGTACTTC,CASRGLKKETQYF
.,TRBJ1-6,TRBV10-3,.,TGTGCCAGCAGTTACTCGATGTCTCGGGAGCACGCCCTCCACTTT,CASSYSMSREHALHF
TRBD2,TRBJ2-7,TRBV29-1,once,TGCAGCCCGCTAGCGGGGGGGCTTGGCAATGAGCAGTACTTC,CSPLAGGLGNEQYF
.,TRBJ1-1,TRBV10-1,.,TGCCCACGCCAACCCGGCCGCCCTATGGCTTTCTTT,CPRQPGRPMAFF
.,TRBJ2-5,TRBV5-1,few,TGCGCCAGCAGCTTGGGGCAGGACCCCTGGGAGACCCAGTACTTC,CASSLGQDPWETQYF
.,TRBJ1-4,TRBV7-9,.,TGTGCCAGCAGCTTAGGGAGGACGGGCGATGAAAAACTGTTTTTT,CASSLGRTGDEKLFF
.,TRBJ1-3,TRBV30,.,TGTGCCTGGAAAAGGGGTCTTGTTGGAAACACCATATATTTT,CAWKRGLVGNTIYF
.,TRBJ1-3,TRBV7-9,many,TGTGCCAGCAGCTCCCGTGGAGGGACAACTGGAAACACCATATATTTT,CASSSRGGTTGNTIYF
TRBD1,TRBJ2-3,TRBV10-3,.,TGTGCCATCAGTGAAGGGACAGGGGGCCCCACAGATACGCAGTATTTT,CAISEGTGGPTDTQYF
.,TRBJ1-4,TRBV25-1,many,TGTGCCAGCAGTGAGGAGGCGACGTTAAAACTGTTTTTT,CASSEEATLKLFF
.,TRBJ1-3,TRBV19,many,TGTGCCAGTAGTATCGGAGGGATGGGAAACACCATATATTTT,CASSIGGMGNTIYF
TRBD1,TRBJ2-1,TRBV2,.,TGTGCCAGCAGTGAAGCTCGCCAACGGGACAGGCCCGAGCAGTTCTTC,CASSEARQRDRPEQFF
.,TRBJ1-4,TRBV4-3,.,TGCGCCAGCAGCCCAAGGACTTCAACTAATGAAAAACTGTTTTTT,CASSPRTSTNEKLFF
TRBD2,TRBJ2-7,TRBV5-1,.,TGCGCCAGCAGCTTGGTTGTTGCGGGAGGGCCTCACGAGCAGTACTTC,CASSLVVAGGPHEQYF
.,TRBJ1-2,TRBV25-1,.,TGTGCCAGCAGTGAACCTCTAGGTGGCTACACCTTC,CASSEPLGGYTF
TRBD1,TRBJ2-7,TRBV6-2/TRBV6-3,few,TGTGCCAGCAGTTACTCGGGGACAGGGCTTTCAATGAGCGAGCAGTACTTC,CASSYSGTGLSMSEQYF
.,TRBJ1-2,TRBV10-3,few,TGTGCCAGCGGAAACCAGGGTGCTCCCGGAAACACCTTC,CASGNQGAPGNTF
.,TRBJ1-6,TRBV30,few,TGTGCCTGGGGCTCCAGAAAAGAGAGGTATTCACCCCTCCACTTT,CAWGSRKERYSPLHF
TRBD1,TRBJ1-2,TRBV7-9,many,TGTGCCAGCAGCCCGGGACAGTACTATGGCTACACCTTC,CASSPGQYYGYTF
.,TRBJ2-7,TRBV2,many,TGTGCCAGCAGTGAATCCGATTTTTCAGGGGAACGCTACGAGCAGTACTTC,CASSESDFSGERYEQYF
.,TRBJ2-3,TRBV14,many,TGTGCCAGCAGCCACATTCCAGATACGCAGTATTTT,CASSHIPDTQYF
TRBD1,TRBJ2-7,TRBV12-3/TRBV12-4,few,TGTGCCAGCAGTTTATTTTTATTCGGGGACAGAGCCTACGAGCAGTACTTC,CASSLFLFGDRAYEQYF
.,TRBJ2-2,TRBV29-1,many,TGCAGCGTTGAAAACTCAAGGGGCGAGGGCACCGGGGAGCTGTTTTTT,CSVENSRGEGTGELFF